This TCR beta chain was captured by sequencing in a study of monozygotic twins with inflammatory bowel disease. Study-level results: Support for any single strong IBD-associated signal or clonotype was not found. The analysis failed to separate different T cell subtypes.

Across eight separate reactions for each sample, cDNA was made. Following a re-call of the 5' RACE reads, TCRdb has one entry per CDR3 protein and lacks DNA. The sample table sets out 150,000 to 200,000 distinct CDR3 sequences. As to this clonotype: Its target is not known.

CDR1 is DFQATT and CDR2 is SNEGSKA in the germline V gene (reference sequence). This CDR3 has 14 amino acids. Input material: blood. This TCR was sampled from a human donor with ulcerative colitis or Crohn's disease, or a healthy co-twin of an affected twin (not recorded which). This chain links TRBV20-1 with TRBJ2-7; the D call of TRBD1 rests on TCRdb alone, since no DNA is present to check it. The CDR3 sequence: CSARPSPLLYEQYF.